Below are 28 T cell receptor beta chains sequenced from a single sample in a study of T-cell memory formation after mild COVID-19. One entry per CDR3 protein, called by TCRdb with MiXCR from the 5' RACE reads. The top ten hold around 8.1% of the sample, which has hundreds of thousands of distinct CDR3 sequences, roughly 17% seen once. Sequenced: PBMCs or a T cell subset sorted from them (not recorded which). The origin of the receptors is an adult woman who had mild COVID-19 (a few samples of this study predate the infection). Cell type and time point are not known.

At least ten counts were recorded for this clonotype. The chain joins TRBV4-3 to TRBJ2-1; D unclear. Germline V gives CDR1 LGHNA, CDR2 YSLEER. V dropped 0 bases and J dropped 0 bases, with 6 bases sitting between them. This CDR3 region has 15 residues. This CDR3 is CASSQELASYNEQFF. DNA of the CDR3: TGCGCCAGCAGCCAAGAGTTGGCCTCCTACAATGAGCAGTTCTTC.

The V call is TRBV5-1, the J call TRBJ1-1; 8 nucleotides match TRBD1. The CDR3 is 16 amino acids. V lost 3 bases to trimming and J lost 1 base; unmatched junction nucleotides: 8. Germline loops: CDR1 SGHRS, CDR2 YFSETQ. CDR3 DNA: TGCGCCAGCAGCTCGGGAACAGGGGGTCAGAACACTGAAGCTTTCTTT. Protein sequence: CASSSGTGGQNTEAFF.

The J gene is TRBJ2-7, the V gene TRBV4-1, with D maybe TRBD1 (5 bases). V was clipped by 5 bases and J by 1 base, with 18 bases between them. Germline CDR1 MGHRA, CDR2 YSYEKL. CDR3 length equals 16 residues. Here the CDR3 reads CASSTHDGALSYEQYF. The CDR3 region has the DNA TGCGCCAGCAGCACACATGATGGGGCGCTATCCTACGAGCAGTACTTC.

This chain links TRBV11-2 with TRBJ2-3, with 8 nucleotides matching TRBD2. The V and J ends lost 1 base and 3 bases, in that order; junction bases with no gene match: 3. Germline CDR1 SGHAT, CDR2 FQNNGV. The CDR3 totals 15 residues. CDR3 sequence: CASSLATGGTDTQYF. CDR3 DNA sequence: TGTGCCAGCAGCTTAGCCACGGGAGGGACAGATACGCAGTATTTT.

A few counts support this clonotype. The chain uses TRBV7-8 and TRBJ2-1, with 9 bases identical to TRBD2. Germline values: CDR1 SGHVS, CDR2 FQNEAQ. The CDR3 is 17 amino acids. J was trimmed by 5 bases and V by 3 bases; bases with no gene match: 11. The CDR3 bases are TGTGCCAGCAGCTTGCTAGCGGGGCCCCACAATCACAATGAGCAGTTCTTC. Amino acid sequence: CASSLLAGPHNHNEQFF.

This clonotype was counted between two and nine times. The CDR3 protein is CASSVDGASGKGGEQFF. CDR3 in DNA: TGTGCCAGCAGCGTAGATGGGGCTAGCGGGAAGGGTGGTGAGCAGTTCTTC. V gene TRBV9 combines with J gene TRBJ2-1; 9 bases agree with TRBD2. V shed 0 bases and J 9 bases; nucleotides not matched to a gene: 13. CDR3 length: 17 residues. The germline V gene has CDR1 SGDLS and CDR2 YYNGEE.

This clonotype was picked up a small number of times. The rearrangement links TRBV7-6 to TRBJ2-3; D remains ambiguous. Germline assignment: CDR1 SGHVS and CDR2 FNYEAQ. V lost 5 bases and J 0 bases, leaving 12 bases between the germline ends. This CDR3 spans 15 amino acids. This CDR3 reads CASSKLPTSTDTQYF. CDR3 in DNA: TGTGCCAGCAGCAAGTTACCAACTAGCACAGATACGCAGTATTTT.

This clonotype was seen only a few times. This chain connects TRBV7-6 to TRBJ2-1; TRBD2 agrees at 9 bases. Per germline, CDR1 SGHVS and CDR2 FNYEAQ. CDR3 length: 16 amino acids. V gave up 7 bases and J gave up 10 bases; unmatched junction bases: 17. CDR3 nucleotides: TGTGCCAGCACTTTAAGCGGGGGGACGCAGTCGGCCGAGCAGTTCTTC. This sequence encodes CASTLSGGTQSAEQFF.

This clonotype has just a few counts. The J gene is TRBJ2-7, the V gene TRBV5-1; D might be TRBD2 (6 bases). Germline V gene lookup returns CDR1 SGHRS and CDR2 YFSETQ. The CDR3 runs 14 residues. Deletions cut 4 bases from V and 5 bases from J, with 16 bases between. The CDR3 sequence: CASSRARGSNEQYF. As DNA, the CDR3 is TGCGCCAGCAGCAGGGCGCGGGGTTCCAACGAGCAGTACTTC. The whole variable domain, remainder taken from reference TRBV5-1 and TRBJ2-7, is KAGVTQTPRYLIKTRGQQVTLSCSPISGHRSVSWYQQTPGQGLQFLFEYFSETQRNKGNFPGRFSGRQFSNSRSEMNVSTLELGDSALYLCASSRARGSNEQYFGPGTRLTVT.

This clonotype was recorded a few times. The chain combines TRBV3-1 with TRBJ1-1; D unresolved. CDR3 length: 14 residues. Trimming shortened V by 7 bases and J by 3 bases, and 15 bases separated the two germline ends. CDR1 is LGHDT, CDR2 YNNKEL, per germline (reference sequence). The CDR3: CASTRTTKDTEAFF. CDR3 in DNA: TGTGCCAGCACCCGAACAACAAAGGACACTGAAGCTTTCTTT.

This clonotype was recorded a few times. The rearrangement joins TRBV30 to TRBJ2-7; D is uncertain. CDR1 and CDR2 from the germline V gene are GTSNPN and SVGIG (reference sequence). The CDR3 extends over 13 amino acids. Trimming shortened V by 3 bases and J by 6 bases, and 15 bases separated the two germline ends. The CDR3 sequence is CAWRTLESGEQYF. The CDR3 coding sequence is TGTGCCTGGAGGACCCTGGAGTCTGGCGAGCAGTACTTC.

The chain links TRBV2 to TRBJ2-7; TRBD2 matches 7 bases. CDR1 SNHLY and CDR2 FYNNEI come from the germline V gene. There are 18 residues in the CDR3. J lost 2 bases, V lost 5 bases, and 18 bases had no gene match. CDR3 residues: CASSLGEGGHRRPYEQYF. The CDR3 DNA reads TGTGCCAGCAGTCTAGGGGAGGGTGGGCATCGCAGGCCCTACGAGCAGTACTTC.

Only a few counts were recorded for this clonotype. V gene TRBV5-1 combines with J gene TRBJ2-3, with 7 bases aligning to TRBD2. Germline V lookup: CDR1 SGHRS, CDR2 YFSETQ. V trimming: 0 bases; J trimming: 1 base; junction bases outside the gene matches: 8. There are 17 residues in the CDR3. The CDR3 DNA reads TGCGCCAGCAGCTTGGGACCTCTGGCGGGGGGCACAGATACGCAGTATTTT. It encodes CASSLGPLAGGTDTQYF.

A few counts support this clonotype. The chain has TRBV2 and TRBJ2-5; D possibly matches TRBD1 or TRBD2 (6 bases each). V was shortened by 1 base and J by 5 bases, with 8 bases between the two germline ends. The germline gives CDR1 SNHLY, CDR2 FYNNEI. The CDR3 is made up of 13 amino acids. CDR3: CASSEGRGETQYF. CDR3 DNA: TGTGCCAGCAGTGAAGGGAGGGGGGAGACCCAGTACTTC. Looking up the rest from reference TRBV2 and TRBJ2-5 gives the full variable domain: EPEVTQTPSHQVTQMGQEVILRCVPISNHLYFYWYRQILGQKVEFLVSFYNNEISEKSEIFDDQFSVERPDGSNFTLKIRSTKLEDSAMYFCASSEGRGETQYFGPGTRLLVL.

This clonotype was detected only a few times. The CDR3 is CASSPRGGPGEQYF. The CDR3 coding sequence is TGTGCCAGCTCCCCTCGCGGGGGACCGGGCGAGCAGTACTTC. The chain combines TRBV18 with TRBJ2-7, with TRBD2 matching over 7 bases. V shed 6 bases and J 6 bases; nucleotides not matched to a gene: 11. CDR3 length: 14 residues. Germline V CDR1 and CDR2: KGHSH, LQKENI.

This clonotype showed up just a few times. The gene calls are TRBV24-1 and TRBJ1-1; tentative D call: TRBD1 (5 bases). The CDR3 has 18 amino acids. V was clipped by 4 bases and J by 0 bases, with 20 bases between them. The germline CDR1 and CDR2 sequences are KGHDR and SFDVKD. The CDR3 DNA follows: TGTGCCACCAGTGACGCGACGGGACTGGGATCCATGAACACTGAAGCTTTCTTT. Its protein product is CATSDATGLGSMNTEAFF.

The chain has TRBV3-1 and TRBJ2-7; D perhaps matches TRBD1 (5 bases). With 0 bases removed from V and 2 bases from J, the gap between germline ends came to 17 bases. The germline V gene encodes CDR1 LGHDT and CDR2 YNNKEL (reference sequence). There are 17 residues in the CDR3. CDR3 in amino acids: CASSQEPTTESTYEQYF. CDR3 in DNA: TGTGCCAGCAGCCAAGAGCCGACGACAGAATCGACCTACGAGCAGTACTTC.

This clonotype showed up just a few times. The chain has TRBV29-1 and TRBJ2-7, with TRBD1 matching 11 bases. V was pared by 3 bases and J by 4 bases, with 8 bases of the junction left unmatched. CDR1 SQVTM and CDR2 ANQGSEA come from the germline V gene. This CDR3 contains 15 residues. The CDR3 sequence: CSVEPRTGGSYEQYF. CDR3 bases: TGCAGCGTTGAGCCCCGGACAGGGGGCAGTTACGAGCAGTACTTC.

The chain recombines TRBV24-1 with TRBJ2-1; D unresolved. CDR1 and CDR2 from the germline V gene are KGHDR and SFDVKD. CDR3 length equals 14 residues. V was shortened by 5 bases and J by 5 bases, with 12 bases between the two germline ends. Written as DNA, the CDR3 is TGTGCCACCAGTGGGACCATCTCTGACAATGAGCAGTTCTTC. Translated: CATSGTISDNEQFF.

This clonotype came up a few times. This chain connects TRBV3-1 to TRBJ1-2, with D hard to call. CDR1 LGHDT and CDR2 YNNKEL come from the germline V gene (reference sequence). Trimming pared 3 bases from V and 0 bases from J, leaving 17 bases between. There are 17 residues in the CDR3. The CDR3 reads CASSHFAGSGPNYGYTF. CDR3 coding DNA: TGTGCCAGCAGCCATTTCGCGGGCAGCGGGCCTAACTATGGCTACACCTTC. Supplemented by reference TRBV3-1 and TRBJ1-2, the full variable domain reads DTAVSQTPKYLVTQMGNDKSIKCEQNLGHDTMYWYKQDSKKFLKIMFSYNNKELIINETVPNRFSPKSPDKAHLNLHINSLELGDSAVYFCASSHFAGSGPNYGYTFGSGTRLTVV.

The chain links TRBV7-2 to TRBJ2-1; D may be TRBD1 (6 bases). The CDR3 runs to 15 residues. The germline V and J ends were trimmed by 5 bases and 9 bases, with 20 bases remaining between them. Germline values: CDR1 SGHTA, CDR2 FQGNSA. CDR3 nucleotide sequence: TGTGCCAGCAGCCCCTCCGGGTTCTTGGGGGCTGAGCAGTTCTTC. Translating gives CASSPSGFLGAEQFF.

The rearrangement uses TRBV7-8 and TRBJ1-2; unclear D gene. Germline loops: CDR1 SGHVS, CDR2 FQNEAQ. The CDR3 totals 15 residues. Trimming took off 4 bases at V and 2 bases at J, with 14 bases between the two ends. CDR3 in DNA: TGTGCCAGCAGCTCGACCATCGGGAAGAACTATGGCTACACCTTC. This translates into CASSSTIGKNYGYTF.

The V gene is TRBV9, the J gene TRBJ2-4, with D hard to call. Germline V gene lookup returns CDR1 SGDLS and CDR2 YYNGEE. This CDR3 comprises 15 residues. V gave up 0 bases and J gave up 0 bases, with 7 bases separating them. The CDR3 protein is CASSVGSLAKNIQYF. The CDR3 DNA reads as TGTGCCAGCAGCGTAGGCAGTCTAGCCAAAAACATTCAGTACTTC.

This clonotype was seen only a few times. This chain links TRBV24-1 with TRBJ2-1; TRBD1 aligns across 10 bases. The CDR3 sequence is 14 residues long. CDR1 and CDR2 (germline): KGHDR, SFDVKD. Losses at the gene ends were 9 bases for V and 3 bases for J; bases not matched to a gene: 4. CDR3 region: CATSTGGVYNEQFF. The CDR3 bases are TGTGCCACCTCGACAGGGGGCGTCTACAATGAGCAGTTCTTC.

The chain couples TRBV6-2 or TRBV6-3 to TRBJ2-1, with 7 bases fitting TRBD2. CDR1 and CDR2 from the germline V gene are MNHEY and SVGEGT. V was clipped by 6 bases and J by 4 bases; unmatched bases: 9. CDR3 size: 15 residues. The CDR3 coding sequence is TGTGCCAGCAGGCCCCCCGGGACTAAGTACAATGAGCAGTTCTTC. Translated, it gives CASRPPGTKYNEQFF.

V is TRBV5-1 and J is TRBJ2-7; D possibly uses TRBD1 or TRBD2 (5 bases each). V was shortened by 4 bases and J by 2 bases, with 13 bases between the two germline ends. The CDR3 is 14 amino acids. Germline V gene lookup returns CDR1 SGHRS and CDR2 YFSETQ. The CDR3 bases are TGCGCCAGCAGCATTGACGGGGACCCCTACGAGCAGTACTTC. This gives the protein CASSIDGDPYEQYF. Drawing the rest from reference TRBV5-1 and TRBJ2-7, the complete variable domain is KAGVTQTPRYLIKTRGQQVTLSCSPISGHRSVSWYQQTPGQGLQFLFEYFSETQRNKGNFPGRFSGRQFSNSRSEMNVSTLELGDSALYLCASSIDGDPYEQYFGPGTRLTVT.

The CDR3 loop is CASSSIGTGVFF. The CDR3 DNA follows: TGTGCCAGCAGTTCTATCGGGACAGGGGTATTCTTC. The gene calls are TRBV27 and TRBJ2-1; 10 positions agree with TRBD1. Per germline, CDR1 MNHEY and CDR2 SMNVEV (reference sequence). V gave up 4 bases and J gave up 16 bases; unmatched junction bases: 7. The CDR3 sequence is 12 residues long.

This chain links TRBV7-3 with TRBJ2-1; D possibly corresponds to TRBD1 (5 bases). This CDR3 region has 16 residues. Germline V lookup: CDR1 SGHTA, CDR2 FQGTGA. Deletions cut 2 bases from V and 0 bases from J, with 11 bases between. The CDR3 protein is CASSLQGRSSYNEQFF. CDR3 nucleotide sequence: TGTGCCAGCAGCTTACAGGGTAGAAGCTCCTACAATGAGCAGTTCTTC.